This T cell receptor (beta chain) was profiled in a study of cytomegalovirus exposure and HLA in healthy donors. General study findings and limits: Cytomegalovirus status, reportedly, was diagnosed with high specificity and sensitivity by the classifier.

The PCR was carried out with 60 Vbeta primers and 13 Jbeta primers. Sequencing used immunoSEQ multiplex PCR; TCRdb keeps in-frame clones, though not all of them. The sample lists over 50,000 clones; about 90% were seen once. Details on this clone: Its antigen is as yet unknown.

The CDR3 is 14 residues long. V lost 3 bases, J lost 8 bases, and 7 bases stayed unmatched. The germline V gene encodes CDR1 SEHNR and CDR2 FQNEAQ (reference sequence). The clonotype comes from a young man in good health and CMV-seropositive. This chain uses TRBV7-9 with TRBJ2-1, with 7 bases lining up with TRBD1. The specimen sequenced was PBMCs. The CDR3 spells CASSFQTGVYEQFF. As DNA, the CDR3 is TGTGCCAGCAGCTTCCAAACAGGGGTCTATGAGCAGTTCTTC.